This note documents a single T cell receptor (beta chain) sequence. The target of this receptor is not known. No much larger clonotype is one base removed from it; base qualities were not supplied. The record originates from a study of cytomegalovirus exposure and HLA in healthy donors (TCRdb year 2017). Turning to the overall study: An earlier analysis of approximately 550 of the donors reported 250 to 300 Gb of sequence data and roughly 100 million unique TCR beta sequences from about 180 million T cells. Approximately 300 gigabases of sequencing data and approximately 92 million unique TCR sequences made up an early release that covered 500 to 650 HLA-typed donors. Of the roughly 400 genotyped donors, around 81% fell in the genetic ancestry cluster associated with self-reported Caucasian donors. The study aimed to test whether cataloging public T cell receptors could reveal signatures of past pathogen exposure. Using immunosequencing, the study profiled T cell repertoires from 666 subjects and related those repertoires to cytomegalovirus serostatus. A separate validation cohort of about 110 different subjects was used in addition to the 666-subject first cohort. To predict cytomegalovirus infection status, the study brought together high-throughput TCR immunosequencing, statistical association of individual TCRs with disease status, and machine learning. In a later analysis, previously published TCR beta repertoires from 550 to 700 donors were re-analyzed and high-resolution HLA genotyping was added so that TCR occurrence patterns could be studied. The later analysis used no new phenotypic data to find candidate immune exposures, relying instead on TCR beta sequences and their occurrence across donors. To decide whether each TCR beta V gene segment behaved as functional or pseudogenic, an earlier analysis of some 570 of the donors relied on high-throughput TCR beta sequencing. Donor age, sex, ethnicity and CMV serostatus were collected together with the repertoire data. A later genetic analysis took genome-wide SNP genotypes for about 55% of the 666 donors and used that subset as a discovery cohort. Every repertoire in the discovery cohort had been generated on one and the same sequencing platform. HLA typing included class I and class II loci at four-digit resolution. The number of typed donors differed by locus: about 620-630 for A, B, C, DRB1 and DQB1; some 540 for DQA1; over 600 for DPA1; and roughly 470 for DPB1. Roughly 5 DR-DQ haplotypes were handled as single units for association and clustering, since linkage in the cohort was strong. Across some 400 genotyped donors of the cohort, an average of roughly 230,000 unique TCR beta nucleotide sequences per donor were sequenced, and about a sixth of those sequences were non-productive. Study-wide findings and limitations: While some public TCRs were present in many individuals, most TCR sequences turned up only very rarely across donors. Compared with the approximately 600-donor mean, donors in an Asian-associated ancestry cluster had fewer N-insertions in productive TCRs, according to a later genetic analysis. CMV serostatus was the only immune exposure information available for the cohort. The 87-base-pair reads could not distinguish some IMGT-functional V segments, including TRBV6-2 and TRBV6-3, so those segments were excluded. In an earlier analysis of fewer than 700 of the donors, most TCR beta V segments appeared in productive rearrangements about 87% or about 30% of the time, broadly matching IMGT annotations. The study listed 164 TCR beta chains as associated with cytomegalovirus. This cohort had only TCR beta chains sequenced, and the lack of alpha or paired-chain data limited which features could be detected. Sequencing depth was assumed to be roughly uniform across donors in the presence/absence analyses, though that assumption may not hold. According to a later analysis, most CMV-associated TCR beta chains appeared to be HLA-restricted, and the HLA associations seemed to be driven largely by CMV exposure. A further reported finding was that TCR beta sequences accurately predicted the HLA-A and HLA-B alleles for most subjects in the first cohort. A cluster of highly shared sequence variants was judged likely to represent a technical artifact of the sequencing pipeline. Because some donors lacked HLA typing at each locus, the association tests relied only on the typed subset. According to a later analysis, TCR association rates differed among HLA loci, with DRB1 alleles showing the most associated TCRs and HLA-C alleles showing the fewest. A later analysis associated approximately 17,000 TCR beta sequences with specific HLA alleles at a false discovery rate of 0.05. In a later analysis, HLA-associated TCR beta chains were found to be more clonally expanded and to have lower generation probabilities than equally common non-associated chains. The classifier was reported to diagnose cytomegalovirus status with high specificity and sensitivity in both the original and validation cohorts. The earlier analysis of approximately 560 of the donors excluded over 15 rarely observed V segments, including chromosome 9 orphons, because counts were too low. Strong co-occurrence of HLA alleles, especially DR and DQ, made assigning TCR associations to individual alleles difficult. An association between a missense DCLRE1C variant and V-gene and J-gene trimming of TCR beta chains was found in a later genetic analysis and replicated in an independent cohort. Three of the identified cytomegalovirus-associated TCR beta chains were confirmed in vitro to be specific for cytomegalovirus antigens. Linkage disequilibrium might explain the correlated functional status among segregating V segments, but an unknown experimental factor could not be excluded. According to a later analysis, parvovirus B19, influenza, CMV and Epstein-Barr virus appeared linked to several top co-occurrence clusters. It was suggested by the authors that the approach could potentially be generalized to other disease states and immunological phenotypes.

From cysteine to phenylalanine, the CDR3 is 15 amino acids long. Only the CDR3 DNA is retained, 45 bases long and in frame from the first base. Germline trimming amounts to 3 bases on V and 6 bases on J, with 11 as the count of junction bases outside the gene matches. CDR1 and CDR2 are read off the germline V gene as SGDLS and YYNGEE. Receptors were amplified or captured by the immunoSEQ multiplex PCR assay. For the multiplex PCR, a mixture combining 60 forward primers for TCR Vbeta segments and 13 reverse primers for TCR Jbeta segments was used. A multiplex PCR assay on genomic DNA amplified the CDR3 region of rearranged TCR beta genes. The amplified TCR beta libraries were sequenced on the Illumina HiSeq System as 87-base-pair reads. The published analysis was carried out like this. In a later analysis, some 80 million unique TCR beta chains were counted across the 500 to 850 repertoires, and roughly 11 million of these chains were shared by at least two donors. Raw reads were error-corrected and collapsed into unique sequences with a nearest-neighbor algorithm that merged closely related sequences to remove PCR and sequencing errors. To assign V, D and J gene segments, CDR3 sequences were aligned to IMGT reference sequences. For a sequence to be retained, at least a six-nucleotide match to both a V gene segment and a J gene segment was required. Rearrangements were classified as productive when the CDR3 lacked stop codons and remained in frame with V and J, and all other rearrangements were classified as non-productive. CDR3 was defined by IMGT convention, running from the second conserved V-encoded cysteine to the conserved J-encoded phenylalanine. The earlier analysis of approximately 500 of the donors excluded sequences that lacked an unambiguous match to a single V gene segment. In an earlier analysis of 500 to 750 of the donors, V segments were called functional above 56.7% productive rearrangements and were called segregating when the between-donor standard deviation exceeded 5%. To diagnose cytomegalovirus status from the catalog of TCR beta chain sequences, a statistical classification framework was built. V and J gene assignment, in a later analysis, came from comparing TCR nucleotide sequences with IMGT/GENE-DB human TR gene sequences. Using the TCRdist pipeline, a later analysis assigned CDR3 sequences along with most-parsimonious VDJ recombination scenarios. In a later analysis, each TCR beta chain was defined by its CDR3 amino acid sequence together with its V-gene family, and reads lacking a unique V-gene family were excluded. To address suspected cross-contamination and a sequencing artifact, a later analysis removed 592 highly shared, low-generation-probability nucleotide sequences. For each public chain, a later analysis derived a clonal expansion index from normalized ranks of inferred template counts within each repertoire. In a later analysis, generation probabilities were computed using a VDJ recombination model fitted to out-of-frame rearrangements, and the results were checked against IGoR. In a later analysis, TCR-TCR, TCR-HLA and TCR-CMV co-occurrence was scored with hypergeometric tests, and a repertoire-size bias correction was applied to TCR pairs. In a later analysis, false discovery rates were estimated by permuting HLA or CMV assignments 20 times. In a later analysis, co-occurring TCRs were grouped using DBSCAN, with TCRdist sequence similarity added in when clustering inside HLA-allele-positive subsets. Co-occurrence clustering excluded repertoires with fewer than 30,000 or more than 120,000 public chains, plus five with anomalous nucleotide sharing. TCRdb took over this immuneACCESS table, retaining in-frame rearrangements with V and J assigned. Such tables are incomplete; in checked studies, under half of the missing clones stem from an unresolved V gene, and the remainder is unexplained. V and J calls and clone size are copied from that table; D and trimming were computed from the DNA. This sample has some 120,000 clones in its table, and about 79% of those were observed once. Jointly, the top ten make up roughly 2% of the sample.

The cohort was made up of roughly 670 healthy bone marrow donors. At the time of sampling, every cohort member was nominally healthy, though immune exposures that went unrecorded were likely present. The donor was CMV seronegative and was included in the group of hundreds of seronegative cohort members. Each donor provided a peripheral blood sample, and peripheral blood mononuclear cells were used for TCR beta sequencing. The Qiagen DNeasy Blood Extraction Kit was used to extract genomic DNA from the blood cell samples. The sample taken for sequencing was PBMCs. This clonotype originated in a man younger than 30 in good health and CMV-seronegative. Here the chain combines TRBV9 and TRBJ2-7; 8 bases in between match TRBD2. The sequenced DNA is TGTGCCAGCAGCGCCTCCGGGACTAGTAGCAGCGAGCAGTACTTC. This codes for CASSASGTSSSEQYF.